These 5 T cell receptor beta chains were sequenced from one sample in a study of T cell responses to AZD1222 COVID-19 vaccine. Here immunoSEQ multiplex PCR was the method, and the copy in TCRdb shows in-frame clones only, minus some. The sample holds about 120,000 clones, 81% seen once. Sample: peripheral blood, taken on day 0 of AZD1222 vaccination. These receptors were obtained from an adult in good health.

The chain joins TRBV6-5 to TRBJ2-2; 9 bases match TRBD2. J was trimmed by 5 bases and V by 2 bases; bases with no gene match: 3. Germline V CDR1 and CDR2: MNHEY, SVGAGI. The length of the CDR3 is 15 residues. The chain's CDR3 is CASSYPTSGTGELFF. For the CDR3, the DNA is TGTGCCAGCAGTTACCCGACTAGCGGAACCGGGGAGCTGTTTTTT.

This chain connects TRBV5-6 to TRBJ2-4, with 9 positions matching TRBD1. The ends lost 0 bases at V and 6 bases at J; junction bases unmatched: 4. Germline lookup yields CDR1 SGHDT and CDR2 YYEEEE. The CDR3 has 15 residues. The DNA of the CDR3 is TGTGCCAGCAGCTTGGACAACAGGGGGCTAAACATTCAGTACTTC. Translating it yields CASSLDNRGLNIQYF.

The rearrangement links TRBV4-3 to TRBJ2-1, with 11 bases matching TRBD1. Germline lookup yields CDR1 LGHNA and CDR2 YSLEER. J was trimmed by 6 bases and V by 4 bases; bases with no gene match: 8. There are 16 residues in the CDR3. As DNA, the CDR3 is TGCGCCAGCAGCCGTCTTTGGGGACAGGGGGGCAATGAGCAGTTCTTC. It yields the protein CASSRLWGQGGNEQFF.

This clone was picked up a small number of times. This sample includes further DNA sequences coding for the same CDR3. V usage is TRBV6-1 and J usage is TRBJ1-1; TRBD1 might be the D (5 bases). Deletions cut 3 bases from V and 4 bases from J, with 12 bases between. The CDR3 consists of 14 residues. From germline, CDR1 is MNHNS and CDR2 SASEGT. CDR3: CASSDRGKGTEAFF. Written as DNA, the CDR3 is TGTGCCAGCAGTGACCGGGGGAAGGGCACTGAAGCTTTCTTT.

The chain carries TRBV7-3 and TRBJ1-5; 8 nucleotides align to TRBD1. Germline CDR1 is SGHTA and CDR2 is FQGTGA. J gave up 0 bases and V 1 base, and 11 bases lay outside the gene matches. This CDR3 has 19 amino acids. CDR3 in DNA: TGTGCCAGCAGCTTAAACCAGGACAGGGAAACCGATAGCAATCAGCCCCAGCATTTT. Translation: CASSLNQDRETDSNQPQHF. Combining the CDR3 with reference TRBV7-3 and TRBJ1-5 gives the whole variable domain GAGVSQTPSNKVTEKGKYVELRCDPISGHTALYWYRQSLGQGPEFLIYFQGTGAADDSGLPNDRFFAVRPEGSVSTLKIQRTERGDSAVYLCASSLNQDRETDSNQPQHFGDGTRLSIL.